A single sample gave rise to the 4 T cell receptor beta chains below, sequenced in a study of blood T cell repertoires in COVID-19. The data were produced by immunoSEQ multiplex PCR, yet TCRdb's version contains in-frame clones alone and is incomplete. The sample records approximately 400,000 clones, approximately 88% being singletons. Sequenced input: peripheral blood. These receptor sequences come from a man aged 40-49 years with acute or convalescent COVID-19.

This chain joins TRBV28 and TRBJ2-2; 9 bases are shared with TRBD1. Germline lookup yields CDR1 MDHEN and CDR2 SYDVKM. With V trimmed by 1 base and J by 5 bases, 2 bases remained unmatched. The CDR3 is made up of 15 amino acids. CDR3 amino acids: CASSLLDRGTGELFF. The CDR3 DNA is TGTGCCAGCAGTTTATTGGACAGGGGTACCGGGGAGCTGTTTTTT.

The chain uses TRBV30 and TRBJ2-3; D might be TRBD2 (5 bases). The CDR3 is 15 amino acids. Germline values: CDR1 GTSNPN, CDR2 SVGIG (reference sequence). V was shortened by 0 bases and J by 5 bases, with 15 bases between the two germline ends. The CDR3 here is CAWSVLGGRGDTQYF. The CDR3 nucleotides are TGTGCCTGGAGTGTTTTAGGTGGCCGGGGAGATACGCAGTATTTT.

This rearrangement joins TRBV4-1 to TRBJ2-2; 7 positions agree with TRBD2. The CDR3 runs 18 residues. The germline CDR1 and CDR2 sequences are MGHRA and YSYEKL. Trimming cost V 4 bases and J 1 base; bases outside gene matches: 12. CDR3 loop: CASSLPPVAGWNTGELFF. The CDR3 DNA reads as TGCGCCAGCAGCCTACCGCCCGTAGCGGGCTGGAACACCGGGGAGCTGTTTTTT.

The chain carries TRBV25-1 and TRBJ1-1; TRBD1 agrees at 10 bases. The CDR3 runs to 14 residues. After removal of 6 bases from V and 10 bases from J, the junction contained 11 bases not matched to a gene. The V gene's germline CDR1 is MGHDK and CDR2 SYGVNS. This CDR3 is CASSPTDRGEVAFF. DNA of the CDR3: TGTGCCAGCAGCCCTACGGACAGGGGGGAAGTAGCTTTCTTT.